The rows below give T cell receptor delta chains drawn from one sample of a study of gammadelta T cells in human blood. TCRdb called clones anew from the RT-PCR reads with CATT. The sample contains 850 to 1,000 delta-chain clones, 41% of which appear only once. Sequenced: non-Vgamma9Vdelta2 gamma-delta T cells from infant blood. Every receptor here comes from a human donor. Both conserved end residues are part of each CDR3. D genes are given only for firm matches. Clone size is given for some rows only: seen once, a few or many times, or a class if the clone is expanded.

clone_size: medium-sized; d_call: TRDD3; v_call: TRDV1; j_call: TRDJ1; cdr3_nt: TGTGCTCTTGGGGAACTTGGGACCTACGTTGGGGGATATTCAGTTACCGATAAACTCATCTTT; cdr3_aa: CALGELGTYVGGYSVTDKLIF
clone_size: large; d_call: TRDD3; v_call: TRDV1; j_call: TRDJ1; cdr3_nt: TGTGCTCTTGGGGAACACCACGCGGGTCCTACTGGGGGAAACATTGACGATAAACTCATCTTT; cdr3_aa: CALGEHHAGPTGGNIDDKLIF
clone_size: large; d_call: TRDD3; v_call: TRDV2; j_call: TRDJ3; cdr3_nt: TGTGCCTGTGACTGGGGGAGCTCCTGGGACACCCGACAGATGTTTTTC; cdr3_aa: CACDWGSSWDTRQMFF
clone_size: large; d_call: TRDD3; v_call: TRDV1; j_call: TRDJ1; cdr3_nt: TGTGCTCTTGGGGAATGGTCGGCGTACTGGGGCAATACGTCCACCGATAAACTCATCTTT; cdr3_aa: CALGEWSAYWGNTSTDKLIF
clone_size: large; d_call: TRDD3; v_call: TRDV3; j_call: TRDJ1; cdr3_nt: TGTGCCTACAGCCCCCGCCCGTACTGGGGGAACACCGATAAACTCATCTTT; cdr3_aa: CAYSPRPYWGNTDKLIF
clone_size: few; d_call: TRDD3; v_call: TRDV1; j_call: TRDJ1; cdr3_nt: TGTGCTCTTGGAGAAGTCATTACCCCCACCCTAGTACTGGGGGCCCTGCTCGAGGGCCCCGATAAACTCATCTTT; cdr3_aa: CALGEVITPTLVLGALLEGPDKLIF
clone_size: large; d_call: .; v_call: TRDV1; j_call: TRDJ1; cdr3_nt: TGTGCTCTTGGGGAACTGGGGCCTGGTGGAGATAACAGCCATAAACTCATCTTT; cdr3_aa: CALGELGPGGDNSHKLIF
clone_size: few; d_call: .; v_call: TRDV1; j_call: TRDJ1; cdr3_nt: TGTGCTCTTGGGGAACTATTTTGGGGGTCTCCTACCCCGGTACTGGGGATTCCGTACACCGATAAACTCATCTTT; cdr3_aa: CALGELFWGSPTPVLGIPYTDKLIF
clone_size: .; d_call: TRDD3; v_call: TRDV2; j_call: TRDJ1; cdr3_nt: TGTGCCTGTGACTCCCCCGGGGCCTGGGGGATTCACACAGCCGATGATAAACTCATCTTT; cdr3_aa: CACDSPGAWGIHTADDKLIF
clone_size: large; d_call: .; v_call: TRDV1; j_call: TRDJ1; cdr3_nt: TGTGCTCTTGGGGAACTAGAGGGCCTATTCCTAGTAGTTGGGGATAGCGAGTACACCGATAAACTCATCTTT; cdr3_aa: CALGELEGLFLVVGDSEYTDKLIF
clone_size: large; d_call: .; v_call: TRDV1; j_call: TRDJ1; cdr3_nt: TGTGCTCTTGGGGAACTGCCTACATCGCTATACGATAAACTCATCTTT; cdr3_aa: CALGELPTSLYDKLIF
clone_size: once; d_call: TRDD3; v_call: TRDV1; j_call: TRDJ1; cdr3_nt: TGTGCTCTTGGGGGGCCGGGGTCCGCATCCTCGTATATAATGGGGGATACCCGACCCACCGATAAACTCATCTTT; cdr3_aa: CALGGPGSASSYIMGDTRPTDKLIF
clone_size: hyperexpanded; d_call: TRDD3; v_call: TRDV3; j_call: TRDJ1; cdr3_nt: TGTGCTGTGGGGGATATCCCTCCTTGTATCGATAAACTCATCTTT; cdr3_aa: CAVGDIPPCIDKLIF
clone_size: medium-sized; d_call: TRDD3; v_call: TRDV1; j_call: TRDJ1; cdr3_nt: TGTGCTCTTGGGGAAGCCTTGACTGGGGGTTGGGCGTACACCGATAAACTCATCTTT; cdr3_aa: CALGEALTGGWAYTDKLIF
clone_size: medium-sized; d_call: TRDD3; v_call: TRDV1; j_call: TRDJ1; cdr3_nt: TGTGCTCTTGGGGTCCCCACCCCGATAAGTACTGGGGGATACCCGATGTACACCGATAAACTCATCTTT; cdr3_aa: CALGVPTPISTGGYPMYTDKLIF
clone_size: large; d_call: TRDD2; v_call: TRDV1; j_call: TRDJ1; cdr3_nt: TGTGCTCTTGGGGAACTTGAGGCTTCCTTCCTATCTGGCACCGATAAACTCATCTTT; cdr3_aa: CALGELEASFLSGTDKLIF
clone_size: .; d_call: .; v_call: TRDV1; j_call: TRDJ1; cdr3_nt: TGTGCTCTTGGGGAACTGCAGCACGTTGAAGATACGAAGACCGATAAACTCATCTTT; cdr3_aa: CALGELQHVEDTKTDKLIF
clone_size: large; d_call: TRDD3; v_call: TRDV1; j_call: TRDJ1; cdr3_nt: TGTGCTCTTGGGTATCCCCCCCCCTTCCTACACGATTTAAAACTGGGGGATACTTTGGAGCACACCGATAAACTCATCTTT; cdr3_aa: CALGYPPPFLHDLKLGDTLEHTDKLIF
clone_size: large; d_call: TRDD3; v_call: TRDV1; j_call: TRDJ1; cdr3_nt: TGTGCTCTTGGGGAAACTCCTGACCTGGGCCCGTCTTACTGGGGGATACCGGGGAAGTACACCGATAAACTCATCTTT; cdr3_aa: CALGETPDLGPSYWGIPGKYTDKLIF
clone_size: .; d_call: TRDD3; v_call: TRDV2; j_call: TRDJ1; cdr3_nt: TGTGCCTGTGACACGGGGGATAGGGCTGATAAACCCATCTTT; cdr3_aa: CACDTGDRADKPIF
clone_size: large; d_call: TRDD3; v_call: TRDV1; j_call: TRDJ1; cdr3_nt: TGTGCTCTTGGGGATCCTCTGGAGGGGGGATACACCGATAAACTCATCTTT; cdr3_aa: CALGDPLEGGYTDKLIF
clone_size: large; d_call: .; v_call: TRDV3; j_call: TRDJ3; cdr3_nt: TGTGCCTTTAGTCACTCACCGGCGCGCTCCTGGGACACCCGACAGATGTTTTTC; cdr3_aa: CAFSHSPARSWDTRQMFF
clone_size: large; d_call: TRDD3; v_call: TRDV1; j_call: TRDJ1; cdr3_nt: TGTGCTCTTGGGAAGGGTGTGTGGGGGACTGGGGGATACGCCATGGATAAACTCATCTTT; cdr3_aa: CALGKGVWGTGGYAMDKLIF
clone_size: large; d_call: TRDD2; v_call: TRDV1; j_call: TRDJ1; cdr3_nt: TGTGCTCTTGGGGAAAGGAAACCTTCCTACGATGGTGGGGGGCAACTTGATAAACTCATCTTT; cdr3_aa: CALGERKPSYDGGGQLDKLIF
clone_size: .; d_call: TRDD3; v_call: TRDV1; j_call: TRDJ1; cdr3_nt: TGTGCTCTTGGGGAAGCCTACGCGCTGGGGGTACACACCGATAAACTCATCTTT; cdr3_aa: CALGEAYALGVHTDKLIF
clone_size: few; d_call: TRDD3; v_call: TRDV2; j_call: TRDJ1; cdr3_nt: TGTGCCTGTGACACCGTCCTGGGGGATACGGGCTCATCCGATAAACTCATCTTT; cdr3_aa: CACDTVLGDTGSSDKLIF
clone_size: large; d_call: .; v_call: TRDV1; j_call: TRDJ1; cdr3_nt: TGTGCTCTTGGGGAAGGGTACACCGATAAACTCATCTTT; cdr3_aa: CALGEGYTDKLIF
clone_size: large; d_call: TRDD2; v_call: TRDV1; j_call: TRDJ1; cdr3_nt: TGTGCTCTTGGGGAAGCCTTCCTACAAGGTAAACTCATCTTT; cdr3_aa: CALGEAFLQGKLIF
clone_size: large; d_call: TRDD3; v_call: TRDV1; j_call: TRDJ3; cdr3_nt: TGTGCTCTTGGGGAACCCATTCCTTCCTACTGGGGGATACGCGGCACCTGGGACACCCGACAGATGTTTTTC; cdr3_aa: CALGEPIPSYWGIRGTWDTRQMFF
clone_size: .; d_call: TRDD3; v_call: TRDV1; j_call: TRDJ1; cdr3_nt: TGTGCTCTTGGGGAACTATACACTGGGGGCCCAATTGGGACCGATAAACTCATCTTT; cdr3_aa: CALGELYTGGPIGTDKLIF
clone_size: .; d_call: .; v_call: TRDV1; j_call: TRDJ1; cdr3_nt: TGTGCTCTTGGGGATGAAGGGGAGGATGGGGGTCAGAGATACACCGATAAACTCATCTTT; cdr3_aa: CALGDEGEDGGQRYTDKLIF
clone_size: large; d_call: TRDD2; v_call: TRDV1; j_call: TRDJ1; cdr3_nt: TGTGCTCTTGGGGAACTAGAACGGGAGCCCTTCCTCCCCATAACCGATAAACTCATCTTT; cdr3_aa: CALGELEREPFLPITDKLIF
clone_size: .; d_call: TRDD3; v_call: TRDV1; j_call: TRDJ1; cdr3_nt: TGTGCTCTTGGGGAACATCCCGGTGACCTGGGGGACACAGGACTCATCTTT; cdr3_aa: CALGEHPGDLGDTGLIF
clone_size: large; d_call: TRDD2; v_call: TRDV1; j_call: TRDJ1; cdr3_nt: TGTGCTCTTGGGGATGCCCCTTCCTATTGGATACTCCCTCACACCGATAAACTCATCTTT; cdr3_aa: CALGDAPSYWILPHTDKLIF
clone_size: .; d_call: TRDD3; v_call: TRDV1; j_call: TRDJ1; cdr3_nt: TGTGCTCTTGGGGAACATCCCGGTGACCTGGGGGAGACAGGACTCATCTTT; cdr3_aa: CALGEHPGDLGETGLIF
clone_size: .; d_call: .; v_call: TRDV1; j_call: TRDJ1; cdr3_nt: TGTGCTCTTGGGGAACGAGTCTACTCGGGTTCCCTGACCCTTTTATACCTTCTTTACACCGATAAACTCATCTTT; cdr3_aa: CALGERVYSGSLTLLYLLYTDKLIF
clone_size: large; d_call: TRDD3; v_call: TRDV1; j_call: TRDJ1; cdr3_nt: TGTGCTCTTGGGGAACTTAAGCTTTCTTCTGGGGGATACGCTTGGGGCACCGATAAACTCATCTTT; cdr3_aa: CALGELKLSSGGYAWGTDKLIF
clone_size: medium-sized; d_call: .; v_call: TRDV1; j_call: TRDJ1; cdr3_nt: TGTGCTCTTGGGGAATCGCCAAAACTTTGGTGGCTCTGGGAGTACACCGATAAACTCATCTTT; cdr3_aa: CALGESPKLWWLWEYTDKLIF
clone_size: large; d_call: .; v_call: TRDV1; j_call: TRDJ2; cdr3_nt: TGTGCTCTTGGGGAACAGGCGTTAGCCGGGAACTCGAGCCGATTGACAGCACAACTCTTCTTT; cdr3_aa: CALGEQALAGNSSRLTAQLFF
clone_size: large; d_call: .; v_call: TRDV1; j_call: TRDJ1; cdr3_nt: TGTGCTCTTGGGGAACCCTTAACTAGGGGGACCCGATACACCGATAAACTCATCTTT; cdr3_aa: CALGEPLTRGTRYTDKLIF
clone_size: few; d_call: TRDD3; v_call: TRAV14/DV4; j_call: TRDJ1; cdr3_nt: TGTGCAATGAGAGTGCCCACCTACCCATTGTTTAACTGGGGGATCCATATACCCATGAGACCCGATAAACTCATCTTT; cdr3_aa: CAMRVPTYPLFNWGIHIPMRPDKLIF
clone_size: medium-sized; d_call: TRDD3; v_call: TRDV3; j_call: TRDJ1; cdr3_nt: TGTGCCTCTCCCGGAGGGAACTGGGGGACTAACACCGATAAACTCATCTTT; cdr3_aa: CASPGGNWGTNTDKLIF
clone_size: .; d_call: .; v_call: TRDV1; j_call: TRDJ1; cdr3_nt: TGTGCTCTTGGGGAACTAGGTGGGCTACGCCGGGGTTACGGGGCCCCCACCGATAAACTCATCTTT; cdr3_aa: CALGELGGLRRGYGAPTDKLIF